A selection of T cell receptor beta chains follows, all from one sample in a study of human T cells and chemical hapten exposure. MiXCR, applied by TCRdb to the RACE reads, yields one record per CDR3 protein. The sample holds approximately 350,000 distinct CDR3 sequences, approximately 6.3% seen once. Sequencing was performed on whole blood, taken in connection with sensitization to the hapten diphenylcyclopropenone (DPC). The receptors were sampled from a woman aged 18 to 35 with alopecia areata. Some clones in this sample may be carry-over from other donors' samples. Each CDR3 is given with its conserved first and last residue. Part of the rows lack a size; the others show once, few, many or a class for expanded clones.

cdr3_aa | v_call | clone_size
CASSFSRTGTKNTGELFF | TRBV7-9 | few
CASSQLTGGGYQPQHF | TRBV4-2 | few
CASSRDRGDEQYF | TRBV27 | few
CSAKRGTTLNTGELFF | TRBV20-1 | NA
CASSVTGVGSDTQYF | TRBV5-4 | many
CASSLTSANEQFF | TRBV5-1 | NA
CASSSPVAQYF | TRBV27 | many
CASSYTYDTAYYEQYF | TRBV6-5 | NA
CASSRTGGAGEQYF | TRBV3-1 | many
CASSLIAQAETGELFF | TRBV7-2 | NA
CSVEDYPSIYGYTF | TRBV29-1 | many
CASSLILRDSRYNEQFF | TRBV7-8 | many
CASRPRITTPTGQPQHF | TRBV28 | few
CASSSGADTEAFF | TRBV7-3 | many
CASSMGLANTGELFF | TRBV7-2 | NA
CASSLGLQGFTGELFF | TRBV11-2 | many
CATSDFRSRGDSGANVLTF | TRBV24-1 | many
CASSEALETGNYGYTF | TRBV2 | few
CASSWAGQPQHF | TRBV6-2/TRBV6-3 | few
CASREDRGDTQYF | TRBV2 | NA
CASSLGRPAGGETQYF | TRBV11-2 | few
CSANDRLTYRDRVADTQYF | TRBV20-1 | NA
CASSYNHRTYTEAFF | TRBV6-5 | NA
CASSDYSNQPQHF | TRBV2 | many
CASSPTSNTGELFF | TRBV7-3 | NA
CASSPGQPGGTEAFF | TRBV11-2 | NA
CASSSYPLGQLSNEKLFF | TRBV7-9 | few
CASSPTRGALTDTQYF | TRBV4-3 | many
CASSVASGNMNTEAFF | TRBV9 | NA